The sequence of this T cell receptor (beta chain) was determined in a study of response to subunit inactivated influenza vaccine. Study-level results: Each seasonal influenza vaccination, the authors suggested, recruits few new T cells.

TCRdb ran MiXCR on the RT-PCR reads and lists one entry per CDR3 protein. The data contain 650,000 or so distinct CDR3 sequences, 13% to 15% of them singletons. This clonotype was seen a few times. Its antigen is as yet unknown. This receptor was identified in a man aged 50 to 60 who received an inactivated influenza vaccine. The material was PBMCs from blood, obtained approximately 15 days before vaccination.

CDR3 sequence reads: CSATGGHTDTQYF. The CDR3 nucleotides read TGCAGTGCTACGGGGGGGCACACAGATACGCAGTATTTT. The rearrangement links TRBV20-1 to TRBJ2-3; 8 nucleotides match TRBD2. The CDR3 extends over 13 amino acids. In germline, CDR1 is DFQATT, CDR2 SNEGSKA (reference sequence). With 4 bases clipped from V and 2 bases from J, the junction kept 2 bases outside the gene matches.